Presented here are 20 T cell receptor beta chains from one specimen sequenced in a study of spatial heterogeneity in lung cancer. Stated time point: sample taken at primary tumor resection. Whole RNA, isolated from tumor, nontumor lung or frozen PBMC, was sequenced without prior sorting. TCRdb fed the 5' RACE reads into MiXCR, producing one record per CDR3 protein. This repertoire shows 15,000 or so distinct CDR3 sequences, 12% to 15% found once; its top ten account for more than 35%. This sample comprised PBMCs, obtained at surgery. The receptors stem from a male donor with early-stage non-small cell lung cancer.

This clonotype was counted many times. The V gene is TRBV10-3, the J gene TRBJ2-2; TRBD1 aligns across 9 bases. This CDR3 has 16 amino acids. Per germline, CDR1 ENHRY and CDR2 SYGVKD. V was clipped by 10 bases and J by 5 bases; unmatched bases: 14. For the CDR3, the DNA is TGTGCCAGCAGGCCCGGGACAGGGAAAGATACCGGGGAGCTGTTTTTT. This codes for CASRPGTGKDTGELFF.

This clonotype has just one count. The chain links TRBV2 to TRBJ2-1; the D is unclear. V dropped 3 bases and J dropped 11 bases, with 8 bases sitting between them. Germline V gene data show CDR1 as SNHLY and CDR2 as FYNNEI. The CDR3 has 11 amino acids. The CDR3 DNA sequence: TGTGCCAGCAGTGAGACCCCAAAGCAGTTCTTC. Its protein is CASSETPKQFF.

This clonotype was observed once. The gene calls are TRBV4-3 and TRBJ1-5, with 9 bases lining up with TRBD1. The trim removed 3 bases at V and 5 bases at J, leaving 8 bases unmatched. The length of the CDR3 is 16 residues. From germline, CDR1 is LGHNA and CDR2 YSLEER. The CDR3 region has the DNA TGCGCCAGCAGCCAGGGGGGACAGGGTAAAGATCAGCCCCAGCATTTT. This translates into CASSQGGQGKDQPQHF.

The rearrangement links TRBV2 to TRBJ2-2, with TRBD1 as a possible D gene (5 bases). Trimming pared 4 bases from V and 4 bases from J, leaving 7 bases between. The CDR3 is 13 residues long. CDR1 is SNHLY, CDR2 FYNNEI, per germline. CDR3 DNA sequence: TGTGCCAGCAGTGGGGGCCCCACCGGGGAGCTGTTTTTT. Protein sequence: CASSGGPTGELFF.

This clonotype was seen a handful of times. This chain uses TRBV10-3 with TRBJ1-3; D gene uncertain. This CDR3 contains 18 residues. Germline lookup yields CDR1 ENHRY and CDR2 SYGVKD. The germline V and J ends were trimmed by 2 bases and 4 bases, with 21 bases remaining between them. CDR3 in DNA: TGTGCCATCAGTGAGGGCGCCCGGGTCTCGGGCTCCGGAAACACCATATATTTT. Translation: CAISEGARVSGSGNTIYF.

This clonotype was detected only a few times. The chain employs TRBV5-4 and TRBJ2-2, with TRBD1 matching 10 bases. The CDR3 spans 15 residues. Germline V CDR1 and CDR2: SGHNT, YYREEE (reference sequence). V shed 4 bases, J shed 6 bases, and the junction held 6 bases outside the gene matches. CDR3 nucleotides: TGTGCCAGCAGCAGAGGACAGGGGGGCGCCGGGGAGCTGTTTTTT. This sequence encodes CASSRGQGGAGELFF.

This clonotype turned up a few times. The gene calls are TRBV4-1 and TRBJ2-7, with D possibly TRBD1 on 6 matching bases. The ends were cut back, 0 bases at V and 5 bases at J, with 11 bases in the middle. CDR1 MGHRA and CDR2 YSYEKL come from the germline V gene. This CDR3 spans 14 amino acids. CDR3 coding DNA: TGCGCCAGCAGCCAAGATGGAGAGGGGGACGAGCAGTACTTC. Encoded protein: CASSQDGEGDEQYF.

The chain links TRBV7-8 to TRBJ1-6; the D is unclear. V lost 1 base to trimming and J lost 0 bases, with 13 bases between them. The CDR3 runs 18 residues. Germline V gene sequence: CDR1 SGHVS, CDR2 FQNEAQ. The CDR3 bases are TGTGCCAGCAGCTTAGGGTCTAGGTTGAGCTCCTATAATTCACCCCTCCACTTT. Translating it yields CASSLGSRLSSYNSPLHF.

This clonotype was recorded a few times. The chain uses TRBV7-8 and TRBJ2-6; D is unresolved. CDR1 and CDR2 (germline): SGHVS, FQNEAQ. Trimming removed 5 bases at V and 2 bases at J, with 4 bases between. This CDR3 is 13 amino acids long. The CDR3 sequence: CASSGAGANVLTF. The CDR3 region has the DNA TGTGCCAGCAGCGGGGCTGGGGCCAACGTCCTGACTTTC.

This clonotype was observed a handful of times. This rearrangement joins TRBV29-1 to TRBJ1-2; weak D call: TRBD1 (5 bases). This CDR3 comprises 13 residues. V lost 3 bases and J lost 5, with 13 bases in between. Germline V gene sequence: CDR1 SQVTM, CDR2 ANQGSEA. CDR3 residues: CSVETFQGYGYTF. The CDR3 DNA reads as TGCAGCGTTGAGACATTTCAGGGTTATGGCTACACCTTC.

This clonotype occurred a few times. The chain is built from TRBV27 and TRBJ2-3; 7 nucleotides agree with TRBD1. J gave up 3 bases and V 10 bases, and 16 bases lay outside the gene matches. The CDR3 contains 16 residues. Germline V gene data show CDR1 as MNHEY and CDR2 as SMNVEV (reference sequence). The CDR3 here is CATKMLSTGETDTQYF. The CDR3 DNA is TGTGCCACCAAAATGCTCTCTACAGGGGAAACAGATACGCAGTATTTT.

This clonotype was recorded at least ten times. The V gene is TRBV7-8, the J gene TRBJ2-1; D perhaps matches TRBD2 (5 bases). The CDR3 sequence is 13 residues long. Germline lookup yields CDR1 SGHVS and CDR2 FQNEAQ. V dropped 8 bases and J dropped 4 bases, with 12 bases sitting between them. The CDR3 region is CASRFGDYNEQFF. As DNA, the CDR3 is TGTGCCAGCCGATTCGGGGATTACAATGAGCAGTTCTTC.

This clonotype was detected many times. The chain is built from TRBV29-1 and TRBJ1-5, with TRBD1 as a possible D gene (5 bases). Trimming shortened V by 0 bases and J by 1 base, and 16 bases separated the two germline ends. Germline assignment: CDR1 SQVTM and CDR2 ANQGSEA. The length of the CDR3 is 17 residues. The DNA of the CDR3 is TGCAGCGTTGAAGATAATCCCCTAAGGGGAAGCAATCAGCCCCAGCATTTT. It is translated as CSVEDNPLRGSNQPQHF.

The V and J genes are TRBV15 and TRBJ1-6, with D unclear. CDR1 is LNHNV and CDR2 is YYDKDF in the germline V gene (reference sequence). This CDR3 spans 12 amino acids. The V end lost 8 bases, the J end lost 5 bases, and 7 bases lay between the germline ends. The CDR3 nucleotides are TGTGCCACCGGCCGGGATAATTCACCCCTCCACTTT. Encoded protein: CATGRDNSPLHF.

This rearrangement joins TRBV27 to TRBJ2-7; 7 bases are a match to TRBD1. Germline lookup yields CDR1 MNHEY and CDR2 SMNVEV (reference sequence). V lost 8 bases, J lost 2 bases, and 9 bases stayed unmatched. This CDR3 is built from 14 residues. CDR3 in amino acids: CASGGEGAPYEQYF. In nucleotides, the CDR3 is TGTGCCAGCGGAGGAGAGGGGGCTCCCTACGAGCAGTACTTC.

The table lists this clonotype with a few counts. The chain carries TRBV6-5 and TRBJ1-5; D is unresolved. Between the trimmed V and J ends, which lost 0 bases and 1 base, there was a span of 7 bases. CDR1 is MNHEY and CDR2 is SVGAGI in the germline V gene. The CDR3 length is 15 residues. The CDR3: CASSYSLASNQPQHF. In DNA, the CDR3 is TGTGCCAGCAGTTACTCATTAGCAAGCAATCAGCCCCAGCATTTT.

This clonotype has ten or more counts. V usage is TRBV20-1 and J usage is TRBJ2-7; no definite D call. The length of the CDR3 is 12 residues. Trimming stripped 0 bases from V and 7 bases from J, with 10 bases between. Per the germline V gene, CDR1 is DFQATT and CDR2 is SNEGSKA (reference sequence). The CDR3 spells CSAREGPWEQYF. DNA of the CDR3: TGCAGTGCTAGAGAAGGGCCCTGGGAGCAGTACTTC.

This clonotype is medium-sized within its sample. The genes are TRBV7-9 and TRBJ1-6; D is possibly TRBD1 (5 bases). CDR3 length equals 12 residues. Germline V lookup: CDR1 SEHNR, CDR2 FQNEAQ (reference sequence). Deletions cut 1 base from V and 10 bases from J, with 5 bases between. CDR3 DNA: TGTGCCAGCAGCTTAGGGGGGTCACCCCTCCACTTT. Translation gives CASSLGGSPLHF. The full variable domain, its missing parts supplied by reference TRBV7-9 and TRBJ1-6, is DTGVSQNPRHKITKRGQNVTFRCDPISEHNRLYWYRQTLGQGPEFLTYFQNEAQLEKSRLLSDRFSAERPKGSFSTLEIQRTEQGDSAMYLCASSLGGSPLHFGNGTRLTVT.

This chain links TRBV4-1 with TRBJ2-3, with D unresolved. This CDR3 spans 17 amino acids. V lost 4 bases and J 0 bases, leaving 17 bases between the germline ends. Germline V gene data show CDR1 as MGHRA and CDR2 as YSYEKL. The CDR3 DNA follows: TGCGCCAGCAGCCCAAAGGTTATCGGTACTAGCACAGATACGCAGTATTTT. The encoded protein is CASSPKVIGTSTDTQYF.

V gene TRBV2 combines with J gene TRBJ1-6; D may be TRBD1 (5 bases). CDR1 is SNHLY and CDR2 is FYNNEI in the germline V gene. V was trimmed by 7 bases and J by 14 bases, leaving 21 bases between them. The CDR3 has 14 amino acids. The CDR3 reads CASNLEGTLMALHF. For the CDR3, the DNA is TGTGCCAGCAATCTGGAGGGGACTCTGATGGCCCTCCACTTT. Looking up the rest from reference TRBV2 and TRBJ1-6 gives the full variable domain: EPEVTQTPSHQVTQMGQEVILRCVPISNHLYFYWYRQILGQKVEFLVSFYNNEISEKSEIFDDQFSVERPDGSNFTLKIRSTKLEDSAMYFCASNLEGTLMALHFGNGTRLTVT.